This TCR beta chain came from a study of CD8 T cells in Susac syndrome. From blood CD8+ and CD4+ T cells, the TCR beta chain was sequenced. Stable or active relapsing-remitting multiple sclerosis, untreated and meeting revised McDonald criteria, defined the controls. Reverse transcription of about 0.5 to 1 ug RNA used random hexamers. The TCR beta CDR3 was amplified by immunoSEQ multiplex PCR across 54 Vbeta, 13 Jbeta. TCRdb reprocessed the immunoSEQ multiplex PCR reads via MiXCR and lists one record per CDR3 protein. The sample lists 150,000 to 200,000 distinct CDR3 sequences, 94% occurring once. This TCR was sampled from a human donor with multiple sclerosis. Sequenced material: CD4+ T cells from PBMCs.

CDR3 region: CASSRNRGGRYEQYF. Written as DNA, the CDR3 is TGTGCCAGCAGCCGGAATCGCGGCGGGCGGTACGAGCAGTACTTC. The rearrangement links TRBV7-9 to TRBJ2-7; D may be TRBD2 (5 bases). V was clipped by 5 bases and J by 4 bases, with 18 bases between them. CDR3 length: 15 amino acids. Germline CDR1 and CDR2: SEHNR and FQNEAQ (reference sequence).